The clone carrying this TCR beta chain has ten or more counts. Antigen unknown. No patient had received any treatment before thyroid surgery. The CDR3 loop spans 17 amino acids. The germline V and J ends were trimmed by 4 bases and 2 bases, with 20 bases remaining between them. Germline values: CDR1 SGHRS, CDR2 YFSETQ. The data derive from a study of metastatic and nonmetastatic thyroid tumors. General study results and limits: Significantly greater TCR beta diversity was reportedly found in malignant thyroid tumors than in benign nodules (in blood and tumor).

Under the authors' procedure: The study took CDR3 differences across clinicopathological groups and made a distant-metastasis classifier for papillary thyroid cancer from them. Using MiXCR, TCRdb re-called clones from the PCR reads. In this record, the V and J calls reflect TCRdb's handling and not the investigators' own analysis. There are 19,000 or so clones in the sample; roughly a quarter occur only once, and 15% to 25% lies in the top ten. The source material was blood. The TCR was taken from a female donor with papillary thyroid cancer or a benign thyroid nodule (not recorded which). Some clones in this sample may be carry-over from other donors' samples. The rearrangement links TRBV5-1 to TRBJ2-3, with D uncertain. The CDR3 spells CASSDLVAPIPTDTQYF. CDR3 in DNA: TGCGCCAGCAGCGACCTCGTAGCACCCATCCCCACAGATACGCAGTATTTT. The full variable domain, in which reference TRBV5-1 and TRBJ2-3 provide the parts outside the CDR3, is KAGVTQTPRYLIKTRGQQVTLSCSPISGHRSVSWYQQTPGQGLQFLFEYFSETQRNKGNFPGRFSGRQFSNSRSEMNVSTLELGDSALYLCASSDLVAPIPTDTQYFGPGTRLTVL.